This T cell receptor beta chain was observed in a study of T cells in Graves' hyperthyroidism and ophthalmopathy. Study in general: Pretreatment peripheral blood was obtained at initial diagnosis.

RNA transcripts were the template for amplifying TCR beta CDR3 regions. HTBI primers were used for first-round RT-PCR of the TCR CDR3. TCRdb reprocessed the multiplex PCR reads via MiXCR and lists one record per CDR3 protein. Among under 400,000 distinct CDR3 sequences listed, around a quarter were seen once. The patients, who ranged from 18 to 65 in age, presented with newly diagnosed hyperthyroidism lasting under 2 months. Uncontrolled infections, other autoimmune diseases, pregnancy or lactation led to exclusion of patients. Clinical symptoms, serum thyroxine and TRAb, thyroid ultrasound and orbital computed tomography together formed the diagnostic basis. This clonotype originated in a man over 45 with Graves' hyperthyroidism. Sequencing input: blood.

The CDR3 DNA reads as TGTGCCAGCCAACCGGCTAGCGGAGTCTACAATGAGCAGTTCTTC. It yields the protein CASQPASGVYNEQFF. The rearrangement uses TRBV6-1 and TRBJ2-1; TRBD2 matches 7 bases. The CDR3 spans 15 residues. Germline V lookup: CDR1 MNHNS, CDR2 SASEGT. V shed 8 bases and J 3 bases; nucleotides not matched to a gene: 10.